Presented here are 14 T cell receptor beta chains from one specimen sequenced in a study of blood T cell repertoires in COVID-19. Data came from immunoSEQ multiplex PCR; TCRdb stores just in-frame clones and leaves some out. This sample carries 200,000 to 300,000 clones, about 87% of them seen once, and the ten largest clones take more than 1.3%. The material sequenced was peripheral blood. Receptors originate from a woman between 40 and 50 years old who had recovered from COVID-19.

The chain has TRBV16 and TRBJ1-2; perhaps TRBD1 as D (6 bases). Trimming shortened V by 4 bases and J by 4 bases, and 13 bases separated the two germline ends. Germline CDR1 reads KGHSY; CDR2 reads FQNENV. This CDR3 comprises 14 residues. CDR3 sequence: CASSRRTVRYGYTF. The CDR3 region has the DNA TGTGCCAGCAGCCGCCGGACAGTCCGCTATGGCTACACCTTC.

V usage is TRBV10-3 and J usage is TRBJ2-7; the D is unclear. Germline-derived CDR1 and CDR2 are ENHRY and SYGVKD. The CDR3 is made up of 16 amino acids. The germline V and J ends were trimmed by 0 bases and 7 bases, with 19 bases remaining between them. Written as DNA, the CDR3 is TGTGCCATCAGTGAGTCCTCAGTCGGCCCGACCGGGGAGCAGTACTTC. Protein sequence: CAISESSVGPTGEQYF.

This clone occurred once. The CDR3 sequence is CASSLGTEGYEQYF. For the CDR3, the DNA is TGCGCCAGCAGCCTCGGGACGGAGGGCTACGAGCAGTACTTC. The chain combines TRBV5-1 with TRBJ2-7; tentatively, D is TRBD2 (6 bases). In germline, CDR1 is SGHRS, CDR2 YFSETQ. With 4 bases removed from V and 3 bases from J, the gap between germline ends came to 14 bases. There are 14 residues in the CDR3.

The chain couples TRBV7-2 to TRBJ1-2; TRBD1 matches at 7 bases. Germline V gene sequence: CDR1 SGHTA, CDR2 FQGNSA. The ends lost 5 bases at V and 3 bases at J; junction bases unmatched: 12. CDR3 length: 16 residues. The CDR3 DNA follows: TGTGCCAGCAGCCACGGCCCCGGCAGGGGGGACTATGGCTACACCTTC. It translates to CASSHGPGRGDYGYTF.

This chain links TRBV30 with TRBJ2-7, with TRBD2 matching over 8 bases. With 2 bases clipped from V and 0 bases from J, the junction kept 3 bases outside the gene matches. Germline-derived CDR1 and CDR2 are GTSNPN and SVGIG (reference sequence). CDR3 length: 14 amino acids. CDR3 loop: CAWSTAGGSYEQYF. DNA of the CDR3: TGTGCCTGGAGTACCGCGGGGGGCTCCTACGAGCAGTACTTC.

The genes are TRBV9 and TRBJ2-7; TRBD1 matches 7 bases. The V and J ends lost 3 bases and 2 bases, in that order; junction bases with no gene match: 11. CDR1 and CDR2 (germline): SGDLS, YYNGEE. CDR3 length: 16 residues. CDR3 sequence (DNA): TGTGCCAGCAGCGCATACAGACAGGGCGCGGCCTACGAGCAGTACTTC. Its translation is CASSAYRQGAAYEQYF.

This clone was detected once. This chain connects TRBV27 to TRBJ1-2, with 11 bases lining up with TRBD1. J gave up 7 bases and V 1 base, and 5 bases lay outside the gene matches. The germline V gene encodes CDR1 MNHEY and CDR2 SMNVEV (reference sequence). This CDR3 is 15 amino acids long. The CDR3 nucleotides read TGTGCCAGCAGTTTATTCCCCGGGACAGGGGGTGGCTACACCTTC. Translated: CASSLFPGTGGGYTF.

The chain uses TRBV19 and TRBJ1-3, with 8 bases aligning to TRBD1. Germline lookup yields CDR1 LNHDA and CDR2 SQIVND (reference sequence). The CDR3 is 15 amino acids. V dropped 10 bases and J dropped 0; count of bases not matched to a gene: 8. CDR3 loop: CATSDRAYSGNTIYF. Here the CDR3 DNA reads TGTGCCACGTCGGACAGGGCGTACTCTGGAAACACCATATATTTT. Drawing the rest from reference TRBV19 and TRBJ1-3, the complete variable domain is DGGITQSPKYLFRKEGQNVTLSCEQNLNHDAMYWYRQDPGQGLRLIYYSQIVNDFQKGDIAEGYSVSREKKESFPLTVTSAQKNPTAFYLCATSDRAYSGNTIYFGEGSWLTVV.

The chain links TRBV7-6 to TRBJ1-1, with D perhaps matching TRBD1 (5 bases). The CDR3 consists of 16 residues. Trimming pared 5 bases from V and 3 bases from J, leaving 19 bases between. Germline V lookup: CDR1 SGHVS, CDR2 FNYEAQ. As DNA, the CDR3 is TGTGCCAGCAGCCCCGACTCGTTCAGGGCCGACACTGAAGCTTTCTTT. It codes for CASSPDSFRADTEAFF.

This sequence joins TRBV4-2 and TRBJ2-3, with 11 bases lining up with TRBD2. CDR3 length: 18 residues. Germline V gives CDR1 LGHNA, CDR2 YNFKEQ. J gave up 4 bases and V 0 bases, and 9 bases lay outside the gene matches. The CDR3 DNA reads TGTGCCAGCAGCCAAGATTTTGGCCTAGCGGGGGGCGCAGATACGCAGTATTTT. Translating it yields CASSQDFGLAGGADTQYF.

This clone showed up just a few times. This sequence joins TRBV5-1 and TRBJ1-2; D uncertain. The V end lost 4 bases, the J end lost 4 bases, and 17 bases lay between the germline ends. Germline CDR1 reads SGHRS; CDR2 reads YFSETQ. CDR3 length: 15 residues. CDR3 DNA sequence: TGCGCCAGCAGCCCGTCTGGAGAGTCTTTCTATGGCTACACCTTC. Protein: CASSPSGESFYGYTF.

The gene calls are TRBV10-3 and TRBJ2-7, with TRBD2 matching over 15 bases. Trimming cost V 6 bases and J 0 bases; bases outside gene matches: 15. The CDR3 is 20 residues long. Looked up from germline, CDR1 is ENHRY and CDR2 is SYGVKD. DNA of the CDR3: TGTGCCATCAGCGCACAGAGCGGGACTAGCGGGGGGCTGTACTCCTACGAGCAGTACTTC. Residues: CAISAQSGTSGGLYSYEQYF.

The rearrangement joins TRBV21-1 to TRBJ1-1; the D call TRBD1 from the table was never checked on the DNA. TRBV21-1 is annotated as a pseudogene. This CDR3 is 17 amino acids long. The CDR3 coding sequence is TGTGCCAGCAGCAAAGAGGATCAGACAGGGACGAACACTGAAGCTTTCTTT. This codes for CASSKEDQTGTNTEAFF.

The chain has TRBV19 and TRBJ1-2, with 7 bases fitting TRBD1. Germline assignment: CDR1 LNHDA and CDR2 SQIVND (reference sequence). V gave up 5 bases and J gave up 4 bases; unmatched junction bases: 7. The CDR3 covers 14 residues. This CDR3 is CASSSTGQLYGYTF. The CDR3 nucleotides read TGTGCCAGTAGTTCCACGGGACAGCTCTATGGCTACACCTTC.